This T cell receptor (beta chain) comes out of a study of cytomegalovirus exposure and HLA in healthy donors. Study-level findings and limits: Within the data, a cluster of highly shared sequence variants was likely a sequencing artifact. Analysis was performed later, and it showed HLA-associated TCR beta chains to be more clonally expanded than equally common others. Productive rates of about 90% or about 30% were seen for most TCR beta V segments in an earlier analysis.

The PCR employed 60 Vbeta primers together with 13 Jbeta primers. Per the original data handling: Some 80 million unique TCR beta chains, roughly 12 million shared, were counted in a later analysis. The repertoire was sequenced with immunoSEQ multiplex PCR; TCRdb's copy has only in-frame clones and lacks some. Clonal size and the V and J genes are those of that table, whereas D and trimming came from the DNA. The data hold tens of thousands of clones, with roughly 77% observed a single time. V lost 6 bases, J lost 3 bases, and 9 bases stayed unmatched. The germline CDR1 and CDR2 sequences are SNHLY and FYNNEI. The CDR3 extends over 15 amino acids. As regards this clone: Antigen specificity is unknown.

The source is a woman in her forties in good health and CMV-seropositive. The sequenced sample consisted of PBMCs. The J gene is TRBJ2-7, the V gene TRBV2, with 9 bases aligning to TRBD1. The CDR3 region is CASREQGASFYEQYF. The CDR3 DNA is TGTGCCAGCAGGGAACAGGGGGCGAGTTTCTACGAGCAGTACTTC.